The rows below give T cell receptor beta chains drawn from one sample of a study of blood T cell repertoires in COVID-19. The method was immunoSEQ multiplex PCR; TCRdb's version includes in-frame clones alone and lacks a portion of them. The data show about 350,000 clones, with over 75% seen just once and approximately 1% held by the top ten. The sequenced material came from PBMCs or T cells enriched from blood (not recorded which). These receptor sequences come from a woman in her twenties or thirties who had recovered from COVID-19. CDR3s include the opening cysteine and the closing phenylalanine or tryptophan. The D gene is left open where the match is weak. Size is stated for part of the rows, as once, few or many counts, or as a class when the clone is expanded.

-	TRBJ2-2	TRBV27	TRBD2	TGTGCCAGCAGCCCAAGGGCGATAGCGGGGGAAACCGGGGAGCTGTTTTTT	CASSPRAIAGETGELFF
-	TRBJ1-1	TRBV27	-	TGTGCCAGCAGCACGACACGGAACACTGAAGCTTTCTTT	CASSTTRNTEAFF
-	TRBJ2-2	TRBV7-9	-	TGTGCCAGCAGCTTAGCCGTCGGCACCGGGGAGCTGTTTTTT	CASSLAVGTGELFF
-	TRBJ2-2	TRBV27	TRBD1	TGTGCCAGCAACAAGGACAGGGGCGCGGGGGAGCTGTTTTTT	CASNKDRGAGELFF
-	TRBJ1-6	TRBV15	-	TGTGCCACCAGCAGAGATAGGAAGGGAGGGAATTCACCCCTCCACTTT	CATSRDRKGGNSPLHF
-	TRBJ2-2	TRBV29-1	-	TGCAGCGTTGGCCGGGCGGGCACCGGGGAGCTGTTTTTT	CSVGRAGTGELFF
-	TRBJ1-2	TRBV28	-	TGTGCCAGCAGTTTACCAGGGATCTATGGCTACACCTTC	CASSLPGIYGYTF
once	TRBJ2-5	TRBV7-2	-	TGTGCCAGCAGCGCCCGTGGGGCAGGGCAACAAGAGACCCAGTACTTC	CASSARGAGQQETQYF
-	TRBJ1-5	TRBV3-1/TRBV3-2	-	TGTGCCAGCAGCCAAGAAACGGGGGGAAATCAGCCCCAGCATTTT	CASSQETGGNQPQHF
-	TRBJ2-7	TRBV19	TRBD1	TGTGCCAGTAGTCAGACAGGGGGAGGTGAGCAGTACTTC	CASSQTGGGEQYF
-	TRBJ1-5	TRBV27	-	TGTGCCAGCAGTTTACAGGGGCATCAGCCCCAGCATTTT	CASSLQGHQPQHF
-	TRBJ1-2	TRBV30	-	TGTGCCTGGAGTGTAGTAGGCAGGGGCCTAACTAACTATGGCTACACCTTC	CAWSVVGRGLTNYGYTF
-	TRBJ1-1	TRBV6-5	TRBD1	TGTGCCAGCAACGACAGGGGGCTGGGGACTGAAGCTTTCTTT	CASNDRGLGTEAFF
-	TRBJ1-6	TRBV7-9	TRBD1	TGTGCCAGCAGCTCACCTCCGGGACAGGGAGATCATAATTCACCCCTCCACTTT	CASSSPPGQGDHNSPLHF
few	TRBJ1-5	TRBV29-1	-	TGCAGCTATACAGAAAATCAGAATCAGCCCCAGCATTTT	CSYTENQNQPQHF
-	TRBJ1-4	TRBV5-4	-	TGTGCCAGCAGCCCGGGCGGGGCCTCTAATGAAAAACTGTTTTTT	CASSPGGASNEKLFF
once	TRBJ1-1	TRBV12-3/TRBV12-4	TRBD1	TGTGCCAGCAGGACAGGGGTGAACACTGAAGCTTTCTTT	CASRTGVNTEAFF
-	TRBJ2-7	TRBV7-8	-	TGTGCCAGCAGCTTAGGTTCGGAGGGAGGAGAGCAGTACTTC	CASSLGSEGGEQYF
once	TRBJ1-4	TRBV18	TRBD1	TGTGCCAGCTCACCAGCCCGACAGGGGGAAAAACTGTTTTTT	CASSPARQGEKLFF
-	TRBJ2-5	TRBV3-1/TRBV3-2	-	TGTGCCAGCAGCCAAGGCAGAAGCGGCCAAGAGACCCAGTACTTC	CASSQGRSGQETQYF
-	TRBJ1-5	TRBV2	TRBD1	TGTGCCAGCAGGGAGAACAGGGGGCGTGGGAGTCAGCCCCAGCATTTT	CASRENRGRGSQPQHF
few	TRBJ1-5	TRBV28	TRBD1	TGTGCCAGCAGTTGGACAGGGGGAAATCAGCCCCAGCATTTT	CASSWTGGNQPQHF
-	TRBJ1-5	TRBV6-1	TRBD1	TGTGCCAGCAGTGGCGGACAGGGGCCTGCCTTCAATCAGCCCCAGCATTTT	CASSGGQGPAFNQPQHF
-	TRBJ1-2	TRBV28	-	TGTGCCAGCAGTCCCGGGCGGACTCCAAATGGCTACACCTTC	CASSPGRTPNGYTF
once	TRBJ2-7	TRBV6-2/TRBV6-3	-	TGTGCCAGCAGCACCGGTAGCGAGCAGTACTTC	CASSTGSEQYF
once	TRBJ1-1	TRBV28	TRBD1	TGTGCCAGCAGTTTATACACAGGGGCTAACACTGAAGCTTTCTTT	CASSLYTGANTEAFF
-	TRBJ1-2	TRBV3-1/TRBV3-2	-	TGTGCCAGCAGCCAAGACAGTTTCCGTCGAGGCTATGGCTACACCTTC	CASSQDSFRRGYGYTF
-	TRBJ1-5	TRBV18	TRBD1	TGTGCCAGCTCACGGACAGGACCCGATCAGCCCCAGCATTTT	CASSRTGPDQPQHF
-	TRBJ2-1	TRBV3-1/TRBV3-2	TRBD2	TGTGCCAGCAGCCAAGATAGCCTAGCGGGGGCTCAGCAGTTCTTC	CASSQDSLAGAQQFF
-	TRBJ1-3	TRBV28	-	TGTGCCAGCAGCCAACGACTAAGAAACACCATATATTTT	CASSQRLRNTIYF
-	TRBJ1-6	TRBV5-5	-	TGTGCCAGCAGCTTGGGCGGTTGGGGGCGCTCCTATAATTCACCCCTCCACTTT	CASSLGGWGRSYNSPLHF
-	TRBJ1-1	TRBV6-5	TRBD1	TGTGCCAGCAGTTACACGACAGGGTCTGAAGCTTTCTTT	CASSYTTGSEAFF
-	TRBJ1-1	TRBV2	-	TGTGCCAGCAGGGTACAAATGAACACTGAAGCTTTCTTT	CASRVQMNTEAFF
once	TRBJ2-1	TRBV6-5	-	TGTGCCAGCAGTTACGTCTCGGGAGCACACAATGAGCAGTTCTTC	CASSYVSGAHNEQFF
-	TRBJ1-1	TRBV5-1	-	TGCGCCAGCAGCCTGCTTCAGGGTACCGAAGCTTTCTTT	CASSLLQGTEAFF
-	TRBJ1-1	TRBV4-1	-	TGCGCCAGCAGCTCGACAGACATGAACACTGAAGCTTTCTTT	CASSSTDMNTEAFF
-	TRBJ1-6	TRBV6-5	TRBD1	TGTGCCAGCAGAGACAGGGTGGGATCACCCCTCCACTTT	CASRDRVGSPLHF
-	TRBJ2-4	TRBV6-6	TRBD1	TGTGCCAGCAGTCCTAACAGGGGACATCTAGCCAAAAACATTCAGTACTTC	CASSPNRGHLAKNIQYF
-	TRBJ2-3	TRBV3-1/TRBV3-2	TRBD2	TGTGCCAGCAGCCAAGCGGGGGGGCCAAATACGCAGTATTTT	CASSQAGGPNTQYF
few	TRBJ1-2	TRBV6-2/TRBV6-3	-	TGTGCCAGCAGTTACGGGCCTTCTTCCGACTATGGCTACACCTTC	CASSYGPSSDYGYTF
-	TRBJ2-3	TRBV24-1	-	TGTGCCACCAGTGATGTAACAGATACGCAGTATTTT	CATSDVTDTQYF
-	TRBJ1-1	TRBV6-2/TRBV6-3	-	TGTGCCAGCAGTTGGGAGGGGAGCACTGAAGCTTTCTTT	CASSWEGSTEAFF
-	TRBJ1-1	TRBV19	TRBD1	TGTGCCAGTAGTATAGATAGGGCCAGGGGGGCCATGAACACTGAAGCTTTCTTT	CASSIDRARGAMNTEAFF
-	TRBJ2-5	TRBV19	-	TGTGCCAGTAGTATAGGGTATCGGGAGACCCAGTACTTC	CASSIGYRETQYF
once	TRBJ1-2	TRBV3-1/TRBV3-2	-	TGTGCCAGCAGCCGTCGGGGGGGAGGTGATGGCTACACCTTC	CASSRRGGGDGYTF
-	TRBJ2-7	TRBV7-9	-	TGTGCCAGCGGGGGGAGCTCCTACGAGCAGTACTTC	CASGGSSYEQYF
few	TRBJ1-2	TRBV30	-	TGTGCCTGCCCCCCAAGGGGGGGATATGGCTACACCTTC	CACPPRGGYGYTF
few	TRBJ2-1	TRBV24-1	TRBD1	TGTGCCACCAGTGGGACAGGCTCCTACAATGAGCAGTTCTTC	CATSGTGSYNEQFF
-	TRBJ1-1	TRBV5-1	-	TGCGCCAGCAGCTTGGAAGGGACAACCCCGAACACTGAAGCTTTCTTT	CASSLEGTTPNTEAFF
once	TRBJ2-5	TRBV7-2	-	TGTGCCAGCAGCACTAGCTACCAAGAGACCCAGTACTTC	CASSTSYQETQYF
many	TRBJ2-1	TRBV6-5	-	TGTGCCAGCAGTTACCGAGGGGGTGAGCAGTTCTTC	CASSYRGGEQFF
-	TRBJ1-5	TRBV27	TRBD1	TGTGCCAGCAGTCAACAGGGGATCAATCAGCCCCAGCATTTT	CASSQQGINQPQHF
-	TRBJ2-7	TRBV7-9	TRBD1	TGTGCCAGCAGCGAAACTTTTCTAACGGGACAGGGTGGCTACGAGCAGTACTTC	CASSETFLTGQGGYEQYF
once	TRBJ1-3	TRBV29-1	TRBD1	TGCAGCGTTTCCTTGGGACAGGCAGGAAACACCATATATTTT	CSVSLGQAGNTIYF
-	TRBJ2-7	TRBV11-2	-	TGTGCCAGCAGCTTAGATCGGCGAGGGCTCTACGAGCAGTACTTC	CASSLDRRGLYEQYF